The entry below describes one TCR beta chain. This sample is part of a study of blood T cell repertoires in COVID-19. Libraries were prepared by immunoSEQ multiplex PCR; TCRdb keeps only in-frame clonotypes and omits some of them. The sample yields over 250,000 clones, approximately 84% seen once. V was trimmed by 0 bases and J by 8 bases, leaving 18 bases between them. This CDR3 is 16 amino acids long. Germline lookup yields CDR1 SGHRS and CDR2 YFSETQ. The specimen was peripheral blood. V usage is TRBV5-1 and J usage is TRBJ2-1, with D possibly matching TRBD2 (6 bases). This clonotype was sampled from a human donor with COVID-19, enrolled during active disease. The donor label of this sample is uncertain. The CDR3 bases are TGCGCCAGCAGCTTGGCCACGGGGGTCGGGATCCATGAGCAGTTCTTC. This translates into CASSLATGVGIHEQFF.